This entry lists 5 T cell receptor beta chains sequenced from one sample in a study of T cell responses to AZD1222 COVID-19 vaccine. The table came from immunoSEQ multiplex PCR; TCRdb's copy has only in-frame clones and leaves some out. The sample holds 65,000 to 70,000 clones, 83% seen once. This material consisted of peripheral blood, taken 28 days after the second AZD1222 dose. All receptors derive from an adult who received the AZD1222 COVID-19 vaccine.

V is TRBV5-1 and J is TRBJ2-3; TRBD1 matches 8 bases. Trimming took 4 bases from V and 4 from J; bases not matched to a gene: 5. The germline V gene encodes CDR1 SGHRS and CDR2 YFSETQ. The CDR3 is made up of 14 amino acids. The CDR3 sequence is CASSTTGVADTQYF. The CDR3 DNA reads TGCGCCAGCAGCACGACAGGGGTGGCAGATACGCAGTATTTT. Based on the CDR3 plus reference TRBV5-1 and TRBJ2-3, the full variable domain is KAGVTQTPRYLIKTRGQQVTLSCSPISGHRSVSWYQQTPGQGLQFLFEYFSETQRNKGNFPGRFSGRQFSNSRSEMNVSTLELGDSALYLCASSTTGVADTQYFGPGTRLTVL.

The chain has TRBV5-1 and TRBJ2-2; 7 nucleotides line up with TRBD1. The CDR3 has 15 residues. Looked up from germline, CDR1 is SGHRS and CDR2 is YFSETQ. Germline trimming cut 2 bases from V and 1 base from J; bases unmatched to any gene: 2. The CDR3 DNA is TGCGCCAGCAGCTTAGGGACAGAGAACACCGGGGAGCTGTTTTTT. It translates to CASSLGTENTGELFF.

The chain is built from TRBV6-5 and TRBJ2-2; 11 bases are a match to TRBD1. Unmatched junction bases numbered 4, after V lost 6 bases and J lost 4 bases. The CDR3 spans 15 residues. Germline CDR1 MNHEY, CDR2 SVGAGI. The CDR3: CASSRDRGGTGELFF. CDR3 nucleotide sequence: TGTGCCAGCAGCCGGGACAGGGGGGGCACCGGGGAGCTGTTTTTT.

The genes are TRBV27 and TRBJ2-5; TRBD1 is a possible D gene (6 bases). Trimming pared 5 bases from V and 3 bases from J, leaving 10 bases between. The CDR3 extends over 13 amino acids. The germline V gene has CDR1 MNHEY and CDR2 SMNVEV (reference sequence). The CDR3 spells CASSPRTEETQYF. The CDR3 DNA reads TGTGCCAGCAGTCCACGGACAGAAGAGACCCAGTACTTC.

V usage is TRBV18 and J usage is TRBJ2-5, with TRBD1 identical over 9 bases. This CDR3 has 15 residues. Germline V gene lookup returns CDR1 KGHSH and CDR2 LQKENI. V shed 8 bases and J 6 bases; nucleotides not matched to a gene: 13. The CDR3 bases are TGTGCCAGCCGAGAACCGGGACAGGGCGTCAAGACCCAGTACTTC. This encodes CASREPGQGVKTQYF.